One and the same sample provided the 2 T cell receptor beta chains below, sequenced in a study of blood T cell repertoires in COVID-19. Sequenced by immunoSEQ multiplex PCR; TCRdb stores in-frame clones only, minus some. The sample carries about 220,000 clones, about four fifths recorded once. The sample consisted of peripheral blood. These receptors were collected from a woman older than 75 with acute or convalescent COVID-19.

This clone was observed a few times. The rearrangement links TRBV3-1 (or the pseudogene TRBV3-2) to TRBJ1-5; 7 bases map to TRBD1. V lost 3 bases to trimming and J lost 0 bases; unmatched junction nucleotides: 5. Germline CDR1 and CDR2: LGHDT and YNNKEL (reference sequence). The CDR3 totals 16 residues. Here the CDR3 DNA reads TGTGCCAGCAGCCAGGGATACAGGGGTAGCAATCAGCCCCAGCATTTT. It codes for CASSQGYRGSNQPQHF.

J is TRBJ1-1 and V is TRBV7-8; D is unresolved. With 3 bases removed from V and 4 bases from J, the gap between germline ends came to 15 bases. CDR3 length equals 15 residues. In germline, CDR1 is SGHVS, CDR2 FQNEAQ. The CDR3 spells CASSLGGQMGTEAFF. As DNA, the CDR3 is TGTGCCAGCAGCTTGGGTGGGCAAATGGGCACTGAAGCTTTCTTT.